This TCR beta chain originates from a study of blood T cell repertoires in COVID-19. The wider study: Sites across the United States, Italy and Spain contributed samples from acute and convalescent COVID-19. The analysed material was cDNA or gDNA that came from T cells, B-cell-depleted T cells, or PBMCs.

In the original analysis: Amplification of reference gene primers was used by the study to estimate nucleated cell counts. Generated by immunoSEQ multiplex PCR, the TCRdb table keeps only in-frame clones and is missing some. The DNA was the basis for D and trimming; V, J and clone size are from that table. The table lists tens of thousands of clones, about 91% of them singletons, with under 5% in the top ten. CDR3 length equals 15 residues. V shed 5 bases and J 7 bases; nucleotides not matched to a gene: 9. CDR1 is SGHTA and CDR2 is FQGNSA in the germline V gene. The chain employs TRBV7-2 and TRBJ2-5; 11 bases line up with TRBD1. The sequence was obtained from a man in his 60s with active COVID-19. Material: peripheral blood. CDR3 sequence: CASSPGQGAIRTQYF. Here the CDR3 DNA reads TGTGCCAGCAGCCCCGGACAGGGGGCGATTCGGACCCAGTACTTC.